This T cell receptor (beta chain) is from a study of shared clonotypes between healthy human individuals. In the study overall: A donor's plate count was three for CD4 naive and three for CD4 memory; CD8 naive had two and CD8 memory one.

This clone was picked up a small number of times. Its antigen remains unknown. The germline gives CDR1 MNHEY, CDR2 SVGAGI. This CDR3 region has 15 residues. The trim removed 7 bases at V and 6 bases at J, leaving 9 bases unmatched. Using immunoSEQ multiplex PCR, the repertoire was profiled, and TCRdb retains in-frame clones only, with some absent. The sample yields a few hundred thousand clones, 65% seen once. Whole-study results and caveats: Relative to memory subsets, naive subsets generally showed larger estimated richness.

Sequenced sample: memory CD4+ T cells sorted from blood. Documented subset: CD45RA-negative fraction. This sequence was found in a young man in good health. The genes are TRBV6-5 and TRBJ2-2, with 9 bases matching TRBD2. The DNA of the CDR3 is TGTGCCAGCACCAAGGGACTAGCCATTCCCGGGGAGCTGTTTTTT. As protein: CASTKGLAIPGELFF.